The TCR beta chain described here comes from a study of T cells in Graves' hyperthyroidism and ophthalmopathy. On the study more broadly: Peripheral blood was acquired at first diagnosis, ahead of any therapy whatsoever.

Clinical Activity Scores of at least 3, NOSPECS grades of at least 4 and durations under 3 months characterized ophthalmopathy patients. A roughly 9.7 ml volume of fresh peripheral blood provided the PBMCs. This clonotype was recorded many times. Its antigen is as yet unknown. RNA transcripts provided the source from which TCR beta CDR3 regions were amplified. The HTBI set primed first-round TCR CDR3 RT-PCR. MiXCR was run by TCRdb on the multiplex PCR reads, yielding one entry per CDR3 protein. Here the sample spans roughly 400,000 distinct CDR3 sequences, roughly an eighth being singletons. The V gene's germline CDR1 is SGHTA and CDR2 FQGNSA. There are 14 residues in the CDR3. Trimming cost V 1 base and J 3 bases, with 9 bases left between them. General study findings and limits: Blood also showed most of the thyroid clonotypes that were expanded above 0.001.

The V gene is TRBV7-2, the J gene TRBJ2-5; D might be TRBD2 (6 bases). The sample consisted of blood. The TCR sequence derives from a man aged 50-59 years with Graves' ophthalmopathy. CDR3 coding DNA: TGTGCCAGCAGCTTAGTGGTAGCGGAAGAGACCCAGTACTTC. Encoded protein: CASSLVVAEETQYF. The full variable domain, completed using reference TRBV7-2 and TRBJ2-5, is GAGVSQSPSNKVTEKGKDVELRCDPISGHTALYWYRQSLGQGLEFLIYFQGNSAPDKSGLPSDRFSAERTGGSVSTLTIQRTQQEDSAVYLCASSLVVAEETQYFGPGTRLLVL.